What follows are 27 T cell receptor beta chains derived from one specimen sequenced in a study of T cells in severe cutaneous drug reactions. Carbamazepine had induced Stevens-Johnson syndrome or toxic epidermal necrolysis in the sequenced donors. Libraries were made by iRepertoire multiplex PCR with TCR subtype-specific primers for bulk and single-cell sequencing. For each CDR3 protein, TCRdb gives one entry from its re-call of the multiplex PCR reads, without DNA. This sample's table reports fewer than 8,000 distinct CDR3 sequences. The sequencing input was cells from a skin blister. Receptors were obtained from a human donor with toxic epidermal necrolysis, a severe cutaneous drug reaction.

The chain carries TRBV6-6 and TRBJ1-2; no DNA is available, so the TRBD1 call from TCRdb remains unchecked. The germline CDR1 and CDR2 sequences are MNHNY and SVGAGI (reference sequence). The CDR3 contains 14 residues. The CDR3 spells CASIPGPYTYGYTF.

The chain combines TRBV4-1 with TRBJ1-1. CDR1 and CDR2 from the germline V gene are MGHRA and YSYEKL. This CDR3 is built from 12 residues. The CDR3 is CASSQAEGKAFF.

The gene calls are TRBV4-2 and TRBJ2-3; lacking DNA, the TRBD2 call made by TCRdb goes unchecked. From germline, CDR1 is LGHNA and CDR2 YNFKEQ. The CDR3 spans 16 residues. Here the CDR3 reads CASSLGTSGREDTQYF.

The chain has TRBV19 and TRBJ2-1; TCRdb proposes TRBD1, but this gene call is untestable without DNA. Germline values: CDR1 LNHDA, CDR2 SQIVND (reference sequence). CDR3 length equals 16 residues. The CDR3 protein is CASSATGTGRFDEQFF.

The gene calls are TRBV28 and TRBJ1-2. This CDR3 is built from 13 residues. Germline lookup yields CDR1 MDHEN and CDR2 SYDVKM. The CDR3 region is CASYAGPHYGYTF.

The V call is TRBV13, the J call TRBJ2-2. The CDR3 runs 12 residues. Germline values: CDR1 PRHDT, CDR2 FYEKMQ (reference sequence). The CDR3 sequence: CASSQATGELFF.

The gene calls are TRBV14 and TRBJ1-4. Looked up from germline, CDR1 is SGHDN and CDR2 is FVKESK. This CDR3 region has 14 residues. Here the CDR3 reads CASSIGLYKEKLFF. The whole variable domain, remainder taken from reference TRBV14 and TRBJ1-4, is EAGVTQFPSHSVIEKGQTVTLRCDPISGHDNLYWYRRVMGKEIKFLLHFVKESKQDESGMPNNRFLAERTGGTYSTLKVQPAELEDSGVYFCASSIGLYKEKLFFGSGTQLSVL.

The chain couples TRBV7-2 to TRBJ1-4; TCRdb's assignment of TRBD1 cannot be checked, as there is no DNA. CDR1 and CDR2 (germline): SGHTA, FQGNSA. CDR3 length equals 19 residues. This CDR3 is CASSLARSLTGPTNEKLFF.

The V and J genes are TRBV4-1 and TRBJ2-1; checking the TCRdb D call of TRBD2 is not possible without DNA. Germline CDR1 MGHRA, CDR2 YSYEKL. This CDR3 region has 14 residues. CDR3 region: CASSRLAGGDEQFF.

This chain's CDR3 is CASETGYGNIQYF. The chain recombines TRBV19 with TRBJ2-4; TCRdb returns TRBD1, unconfirmable since there is no DNA. Germline V lookup: CDR1 LNHDA, CDR2 SQIVND (reference sequence). The CDR3 runs to 13 residues.

This chain uses TRBV28 with TRBJ2-4. The germline gives CDR1 MDHEN, CDR2 SYDVKM. The CDR3 covers 15 residues. Here the CDR3 reads CASSLSPTLSDIQYF. Together with reference TRBV28 and TRBJ2-4, the CDR3 gives the full variable domain: DVKVTQSSRYLVKRTGEKVFLECVQDMDHENMFWYRQDPGLGLRLIYFSYDVKMKEKGDIPEGYSVSREKKERFSLILESASTNQTSMYLCASSLSPTLSDIQYFGAGTRLSVL.

The chain links TRBV28 to TRBJ2-7; TCRdb's D call of TRBD2 is untestable without DNA. CDR1 is MDHEN, CDR2 SYDVKM, per germline. CDR3 length: 15 residues. The CDR3 is CASSLGAGVIYEQYF.

The V gene is TRBV4-2, the J gene TRBJ2-1; TCRdb names TRBD2, which stays unverified in the absence of DNA. Germline lookup yields CDR1 LGHNA and CDR2 YNFKEQ. This CDR3 is built from 17 residues. This CDR3 is CAGSQAVGPAGGWEQFF.

V and J are TRBV20-1 and TRBJ1-1; there is no DNA to check the TCRdb D call of TRBD1. The CDR3 loop spans 14 amino acids. Germline CDR1 and CDR2: DFQATT and SNEGSKA (reference sequence). CDR3 residues: CSASPAVSNTEAFF.

The rearrangement links TRBV6-6 to TRBJ2-1; with no DNA, the TCRdb D assignment of TRBD1 cannot be verified. The CDR3 length is 12 residues. Germline CDR1 is MNHNY and CDR2 is SVGAGI (reference sequence). CDR3 region: CASSRVNNEQFF.

The V call is TRBV2, the J call TRBJ2-7; TCRdb indicates TRBD2, and absent DNA this call remains unverified. Germline V CDR1 and CDR2: SNHLY, FYNNEI. This CDR3 has 22 amino acids. The CDR3: CASSVVDREGLAGPGTQYEQYF.

The chain carries TRBV2 and TRBJ2-1. CDR3 length: 13 residues. Germline V CDR1 and CDR2: SNHLY, FYNNEI. The CDR3 region is CASIFRLSNEQFF.

This chain joins TRBV5-6 and TRBJ2-2; the TRBD1 assignment by TCRdb is unverifiable without DNA. The CDR3 consists of 12 residues. Looked up from germline, CDR1 is SGHDT and CDR2 is YYEEEE. This CDR3 reads CASMGGTGELFF.

The genes are TRBV7-9 and TRBJ1-5; TCRdb's D call, TRBD1, is unchecked because there is no DNA. The V gene's germline CDR1 is SEHNR and CDR2 FQNEAQ (reference sequence). The length of the CDR3 is 14 residues. The CDR3 sequence: CASSPRGPGQPQHF.

This chain uses TRBV12-3 or TRBV12-4 with TRBJ2-1; TCRdb's assignment of TRBD1 cannot be checked, as there is no DNA. The CDR3 is 13 residues long. CDR3 amino acids: CASSAGSYNEQFF.

The chain links TRBV10-3 to TRBJ2-1; no DNA is available, so the TRBD2 call from TCRdb remains unchecked. There are 15 residues in the CDR3. The V gene's germline CDR1 is ENHRY and CDR2 SYGVKD. The CDR3 reads CAISEWTSGYNEQFF.

Its frequency marks this clonotype as large. The genes are TRBV10-1 and TRBJ2-1; TCRdb's D gene call, TRBD2, goes unchecked for lack of DNA. Germline V gives CDR1 WNHNN, CDR2 SYGVQD (reference sequence). This CDR3 spans 14 amino acids. The CDR3 loop is CASSETSGRNEQFF.

In terms of frequency, this clonotype is medium-sized. The chain employs TRBV28 and TRBJ2-1; checking the TCRdb D call of TRBD1 is not possible without DNA. There are 13 residues in the CDR3. Germline V gives CDR1 MDHEN, CDR2 SYDVKM. The chain's CDR3 is CASSLGPYNEQFF.

This sequence joins TRBV14 and TRBJ1-2. Germline CDR1 is SGHDN and CDR2 is FVKESK. This CDR3 contains 12 residues. The CDR3 is CASSRNLYGYTF.

The rearrangement uses TRBV5-4 and TRBJ2-7; TCRdb's D call of TRBD1 is untestable without DNA. The CDR3 extends over 15 amino acids. Germline CDR1 reads SGHNT; CDR2 reads YYREEE (reference sequence). The CDR3 is CASSLGQGAVNEQYF.

CDR3 residues: CASSVVEHPTDTQYF. J is TRBJ2-3 and V is TRBV9. The germline CDR1 and CDR2 sequences are SGDLS and YYNGEE. CDR3 length: 15 residues.

The chain joins TRBV20-1 to TRBJ1-2; TCRdb selects TRBD1, and the lack of DNA leaves this call unchecked. From germline, CDR1 is DFQATT and CDR2 SNEGSKA (reference sequence). The CDR3 length is 13 residues. The CDR3 spells CSASTGRGYGYTF.